This entry is about one T cell receptor beta chain. The antigen is undetermined. Looked up from germline, CDR1 is MNHEY and CDR2 is SMNVEV (reference sequence). Unmatched junction bases numbered 7, after V lost 3 bases and J lost 2 bases. The CDR3 covers 16 residues. Each CDR3 protein gets one entry after TCRdb re-called the reads with MiXCR. Of some 800,000 distinct CDR3 sequences in the sample, around a third were seen once. This entry belongs to a study of T cell repertoires in cytomegalovirus infection. The chain links TRBV27 to TRBJ1-2; 9 nucleotides match TRBD1. Sequenced material: cultured CD8+ T cells from PBMCs, taken from culture after CMV antigen stimulation. The TCR sequence derives from a human donor in good health (CMV status not recorded). Some clones in this sample may be carry-over from other donors' samples. In nucleotides, the CDR3 is TGTGCCAGCAGTTTTGCCCCGGGACAGGGCAACTATGGCTACACCTTC. This codes for CASSFAPGQGNYGYTF.